These T cell receptor beta chains were read from a single sample in a study of blood T cell repertoires in COVID-19. This table comes from immunoSEQ multiplex PCR, and its TCRdb copy is limited to in-frame clones, with some not included. The profile covers over 350,000 clones, with about 89% appearing a single time and 4% to 4.5% taken by the ten largest. Sequenced sample: peripheral blood. Receptors were obtained from a woman in her 30s with acute or convalescent COVID-19. The CDR3 runs from the conserved cysteine through the conserved F or W. A D gene is named only where the DNA matches it firmly. A row's size may be missing; if present it is once, few, many or a size class.

d_call	v_call	clone_size	j_call	cdr3_aa	cdr3_nt
.	TRBV9	.	TRBJ1-5	CASSRTGNSNQPQHF	TGTGCCAGCAGCAGAACGGGAAATAGCAATCAGCCCCAGCATTTT
.	TRBV9	.	TRBJ2-7	CASSVGGSSYEQYF	TGTGCCAGCAGCGTAGGCGGTTCCTCCTACGAGCAGTACTTC
TRBD1	TRBV28	few	TRBJ1-2	CASKGVGQVRGYTF	TGTGCCAGCAAGGGGGTGGGACAGGTTCGTGGCTACACCTTC
TRBD1	TRBV28	.	TRBJ2-3	CASSVIPGQGEDTQYF	TGTGCCAGCAGTGTAATTCCGGGACAGGGGGAAGATACGCAGTATTTT
.	TRBV7-9	.	TRBJ1-6	CASSQLDNSPLHF	TGTGCCAGCAGCCAGCTAGATAATTCACCCCTCCACTTT
TRBD1	TRBV5-5	.	TRBJ2-7	CASSLRTGGYEQYF	TGTGCCAGCAGCTTAAGGACAGGGGGCTACGAGCAGTACTTC
.	TRBV25-1	.	TRBJ1-2	CASSDLDRAFRGYTF	TGTGCCAGCAGTGACTTAGACAGAGCCTTTCGGGGCTACACCTTC
.	TRBV4-2	.	TRBJ1-6	CASSQVPDPSAPLHF	TGTGCCAGCAGCCAAGTTCCCGACCCTAGTGCACCCCTCCACTTT
TRBD2	TRBV28	.	TRBJ2-7	CASSQLAGGVWDYEQYF	TGTGCCAGCAGTCAACTAGCGGGGGGCGTTTGGGACTACGAGCAGTACTTC
TRBD2	TRBV3-1/TRBV3-2	.	TRBJ2-2	CASSQERLAGVTGELFF	TGTGCCAGCAGCCAAGAGCGACTAGCGGGGGTAACCGGGGAGCTGTTTTTT
TRBD2	TRBV5-1	few	TRBJ2-7	CASSPTPPGTSGYEQYF	TGCGCCAGCAGCCCCACTCCACCCGGGACTAGCGGCTACGAGCAGTACTTC
TRBD2	TRBV7-7	.	TRBJ2-5	CASSLNAGGLETQYF	TGTGCCAGCAGCTTAAATGCGGGGGGGCTCGAGACCCAGTACTTC
.	TRBV5-4	.	TRBJ1-1	CASSLEVSWATEAFF	TGTGCCAGCAGCTTGGAAGTCTCCTGGGCGACTGAAGCTTTCTTT
.	TRBV10-3	.	TRBJ2-5	CAIRASWIAEETQYF	TGTGCCATCAGGGCCTCGTGGATAGCGGAAGAGACCCAGTACTTC
.	TRBV7-3	.	TRBJ2-7	CASSRPHRSILYEQYF	TGTGCCAGCAGCCGTCCACACAGGAGTATCCTCTACGAGCAGTACTTC
.	TRBV3-1/TRBV3-2	.	TRBJ1-2	CASSQVGEGYTF	TGTGCCAGCAGCCAAGTCGGGGAAGGCTACACCTTC
TRBD1	TRBV2	.	TRBJ1-1	CASSLQGYTEAFF	TGTGCCAGCAGCTTACAGGGGTACACTGAAGCTTTCTTT
TRBD1	TRBV19	few	TRBJ1-2	CASSSADRGDYGYTF	TGTGCCAGTAGTTCTGCGGACAGGGGAGACTATGGCTACACCTTC
.	TRBV7-9	.	TRBJ2-1	CASSLVAGLNEQFF	TGTGCCAGCAGCTTAGTGGCGGGGTTGAATGAGCAGTTCTTC
.	TRBV4-2	.	TRBJ1-5	CASSQDYNQPQHF	TGTGCCAGCAGCCAAGATTACAATCAGCCCCAGCATTTT
.	TRBV28	many	TRBJ1-5	CASGLDSNQPQHF	TGTGCCAGCGGCCTAGATAGCAATCAGCCCCAGCATTTT
TRBD2	TRBV10-3	.	TRBJ2-7	CAISGGLAGGFYSEQYF	TGTGCCATCAGTGGGGGACTAGCGGGGGGCTTTTACTCCGAGCAGTACTTC
.	TRBV6-6	.	TRBJ1-2	CASRKKSDGYGYTF	TGTGCCAGCCGTAAGAAAAGCGATGGCTATGGCTACACCTTC
TRBD1	TRBV4-2	.	TRBJ2-5	CASSQGGQGAETQYF	TGTGCCAGCAGCCAAGGTGGACAGGGGGCCGAGACCCAGTACTTC
.	TRBV2	few	TRBJ1-5	CASRKQGNSNQPQHF	TGTGCCAGCAGGAAACAGGGAAATAGCAATCAGCCCCAGCATTTT
TRBD2	TRBV27	.	TRBJ2-7	CANRGGASEQYF	TGTGCCAACCGGGGGGGGGCGAGTGAGCAGTACTTC
TRBD1	TRBV28	.	TRBJ1-5	CASSSGQGARRWNQPQHF	TGTGCCAGCAGTTCCGGACAGGGGGCGAGAAGGTGGAATCAGCCCCAGCATTTT
.	TRBV6-5	.	TRBJ1-5	CASSQPRTPLF	TGTGCCAGCAGTCAACCCAGGACACCACTTTTT
TRBD1	TRBV28	.	TRBJ2-7	CASSSYTGGSSYEQYF	TGTGCCAGCAGTTCATACACAGGGGGGAGCTCCTACGAGCAGTACTTC
.	TRBV21-1	.	TRBJ2-2	CASSKGSGQEGNGELFF	TGTGCCAGCAGCAAAGGTTCGGGACAGGAGGGAAACGGGGAGCTGTTTTTT
TRBD2	TRBV7-3	once	TRBJ2-1	CASSWSGGAPNEQFF	TGTGCCAGCAGCTGGAGCGGGGGGGCCCCCAATGAGCAGTTCTTC
.	TRBV5-1	.	TRBJ1-1	CASSVNPRGNTEAFF	TGCGCCAGCAGCGTGAACCCCAGGGGGAACACTGAAGCTTTCTTT
.	TRBV24-1	once	TRBJ1-3	CATSAGSGDTIYF	TGTGCCACCAGTGCCGGGAGCGGGGACACCATATATTTT
TRBD1	TRBV4-1	.	TRBJ2-5	CASSRSFPGQAQETQYF	TGCGCCAGCAGCCGATCCTTCCCGGGACAGGCACAAGAGACCCAGTACTTC
TRBD1	TRBV7-3	.	TRBJ2-1	CASSLVGTEYVDEQFF	TGTGCCAGCAGCTTAGTCGGGACAGAATATGTGGATGAGCAGTTCTTC
.	TRBV19	once	TRBJ1-5	CASGPASNQPQHF	TGTGCCTCGGGTCCGGCCTCCAATCAGCCCCAGCATTTT
.	TRBV9	.	TRBJ1-3	CASGSSGNTIYF	TGTGCCAGCGGGAGCTCTGGAAACACCATATATTTT
.	TRBV6-5	once	TRBJ1-2	CASSTGSDGYTF	TGTGCCAGCAGTACAGGGTCGGATGGCTACACCTTC
TRBD1	TRBV29-1	.	TRBJ2-4	CSVEGQGEIQYF	TGCAGCGTTGAAGGACAGGGTGAGATTCAGTACTTC
.	TRBV7-6	.	TRBJ1-1	CASSFDREAFF	TGTGCCAGCAGCTTCGACAGAGAAGCTTTCTTT
.	TRBV5-4	.	TRBJ2-5	CASSSKQVAETQYF	TGTGCCAGCAGCTCGAAACAGGTAGCAGAGACCCAGTACTTC
.	TRBV14	.	TRBJ1-1	CASSQYGGRAFF	TGTGCCAGCAGCCAATACGGGGGACGAGCTTTCTTT
TRBD2	TRBV3-1/TRBV3-2	.	TRBJ2-5	CASRSGGSPWWTQYF	TGTGCCAGCAGGTCCGGGGGGTCGCCCTGGTGGACCCAGTACTTC
TRBD1	TRBV19	.	TRBJ2-2	CASSVRDRGITGELFF	TGTGCCAGTAGTGTCCGGGACAGGGGGATCACCGGGGAGCTGTTTTTT
TRBD2	TRBV7-2	.	TRBJ2-1	CASSPGTSGVDEQFF	TGTGCCAGCAGCCCCGGGACTAGCGGGGTCGATGAGCAGTTCTTC
.	TRBV19	.	TRBJ2-3	CATHRGGSDTQYF	TGTGCCACACATAGAGGGGGATCAGATACGCAGTATTTT
.	TRBV6-5	.	TRBJ2-1	CASSAPGPPGGGQFF	TGTGCCAGCAGCGCCCCAGGACCGCCTGGGGGCGGGCAGTTCTTC
.	TRBV19	.	TRBJ2-5	CASSAGGTQETQYF	TGTGCCAGTAGTGCAGGCGGGACGCAAGAGACCCAGTACTTC
.	TRBV19	few	TRBJ1-5	CASSIVAQPQHF	TGTGCCAGTAGTATAGTGGCACAGCCCCAGCATTTT
.	TRBV12-3/TRBV12-4	.	TRBJ1-5	CAISSAASQPQHF	TGTGCCATTTCAAGCGCGGCCTCGCAGCCCCAGCATTTT
.	TRBV19	.	TRBJ1-3	CASSIEMGGDLSGNTIYF	TGTGCCAGTAGTATAGAGATGGGAGGGGATCTCTCTGGAAACACCATATATTTT
TRBD1	TRBV28	.	TRBJ1-1	CATRGQMNTEAFF	TGTGCCACCCGGGGACAGATGAACACTGAAGCTTTCTTT
.	TRBV4-1	.	TRBJ2-3	CASSQVSQVPISGTQYF	TGCGCCAGCAGCCAAGTATCCCAGGTCCCTATCAGCGGTACGCAGTATTTT
.	TRBV11-3	.	TRBJ2-5	CASSFRGSETQYF	TGTGCCAGCAGCTTTCGGGGTTCAGAGACCCAGTACTTC